The subject of this entry is one TCR beta chain. The source of the sample is a study of blood T cell repertoires in COVID-19. Study-wide context: From the United States, Italy and Spain came samples of acute and convalescent COVID-19. T cells, B-cell-depleted T cells, or PBMCs provided the cDNA or gDNA that served as material.

Germline V CDR1 and CDR2: MDHEN, SYDVKM. The CDR3 extends over 13 amino acids. V was cut by 3 bases and J by 7 bases, with 12 bases left in between. Generated by immunoSEQ multiplex PCR, the TCRdb table keeps only in-frame clones and is missing some. The data contain 280,000 or so clones, around nine tenths of them seen just once; the ten biggest clones take up 9.5% to 15%. The TCR comes from an older woman with acute or convalescent COVID-19. The chain couples TRBV28 to TRBJ1-2; D is perhaps TRBD1 (5 bases). Material for sequencing was peripheral blood. The CDR3 region has the DNA TGTGCCAGCAGTTTTGGTGAACAGGTTGGCTACACCTTC. Translating gives CASSFGEQVGYTF.